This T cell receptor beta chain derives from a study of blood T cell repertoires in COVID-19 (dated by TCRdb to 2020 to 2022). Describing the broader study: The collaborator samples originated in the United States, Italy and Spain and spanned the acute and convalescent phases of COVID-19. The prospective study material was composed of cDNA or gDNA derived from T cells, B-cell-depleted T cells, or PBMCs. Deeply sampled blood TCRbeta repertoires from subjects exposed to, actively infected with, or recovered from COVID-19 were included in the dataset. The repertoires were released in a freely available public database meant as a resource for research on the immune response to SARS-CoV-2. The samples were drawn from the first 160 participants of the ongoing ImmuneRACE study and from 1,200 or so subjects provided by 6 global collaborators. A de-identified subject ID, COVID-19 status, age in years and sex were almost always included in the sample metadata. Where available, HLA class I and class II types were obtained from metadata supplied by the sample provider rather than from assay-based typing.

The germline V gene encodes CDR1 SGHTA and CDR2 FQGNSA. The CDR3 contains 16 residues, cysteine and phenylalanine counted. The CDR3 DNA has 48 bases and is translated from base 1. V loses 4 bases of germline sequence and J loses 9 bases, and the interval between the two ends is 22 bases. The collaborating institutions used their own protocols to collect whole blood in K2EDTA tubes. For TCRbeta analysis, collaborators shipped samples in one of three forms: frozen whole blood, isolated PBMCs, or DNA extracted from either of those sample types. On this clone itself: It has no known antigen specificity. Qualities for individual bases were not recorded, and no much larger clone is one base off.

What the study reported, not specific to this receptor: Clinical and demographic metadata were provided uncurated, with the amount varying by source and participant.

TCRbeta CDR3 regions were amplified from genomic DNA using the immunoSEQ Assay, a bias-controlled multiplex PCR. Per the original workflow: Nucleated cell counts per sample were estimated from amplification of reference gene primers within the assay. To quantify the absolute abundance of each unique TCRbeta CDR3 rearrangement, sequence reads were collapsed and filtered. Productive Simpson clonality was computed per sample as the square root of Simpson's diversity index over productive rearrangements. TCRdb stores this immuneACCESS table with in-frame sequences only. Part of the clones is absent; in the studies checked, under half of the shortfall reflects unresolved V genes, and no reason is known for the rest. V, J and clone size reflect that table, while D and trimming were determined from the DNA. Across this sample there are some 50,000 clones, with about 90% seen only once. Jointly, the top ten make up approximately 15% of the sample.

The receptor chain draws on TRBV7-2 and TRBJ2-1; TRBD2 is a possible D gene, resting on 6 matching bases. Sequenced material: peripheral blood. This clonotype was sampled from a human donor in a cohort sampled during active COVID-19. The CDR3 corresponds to CASSWPPSGGDGEQFF. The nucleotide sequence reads TGTGCCAGCAGCTGGCCGCCAAGCGGAGGGGACGGTGAGCAGTTCTTC.